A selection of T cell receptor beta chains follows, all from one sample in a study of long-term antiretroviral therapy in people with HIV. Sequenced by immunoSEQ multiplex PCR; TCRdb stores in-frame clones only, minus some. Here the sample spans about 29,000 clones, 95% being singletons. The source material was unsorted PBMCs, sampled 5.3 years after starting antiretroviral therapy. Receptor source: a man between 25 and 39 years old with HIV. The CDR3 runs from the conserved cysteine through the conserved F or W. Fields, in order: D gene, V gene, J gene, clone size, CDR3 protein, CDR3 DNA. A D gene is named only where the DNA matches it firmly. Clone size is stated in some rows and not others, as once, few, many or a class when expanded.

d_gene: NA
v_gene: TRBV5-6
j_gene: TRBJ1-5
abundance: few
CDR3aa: CASSLQGSNQPQHF
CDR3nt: TGTGCCAGCAGCTTACAGGGTAGCAATCAGCCCCAGCATTTT

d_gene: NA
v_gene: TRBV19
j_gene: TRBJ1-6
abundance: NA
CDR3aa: CASSIDSTSSYNSPLHF
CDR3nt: TGTGCCAGTAGTATAGATAGCACGAGCTCCTATAATTCACCCCTCCACTTT

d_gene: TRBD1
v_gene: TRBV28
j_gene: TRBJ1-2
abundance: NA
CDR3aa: CASSPYILDRVVIYSYGYTF
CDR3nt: TGTGCCAGCAGTCCGTACATCTTGGACAGGGTAGTAATATATAGCTATGGCTACACCTTC

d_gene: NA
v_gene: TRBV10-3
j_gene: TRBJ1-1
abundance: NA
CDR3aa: CAIVSLLGTEAFF
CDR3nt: TGTGCCATCGTGAGTCTCCTAGGGACTGAAGCTTTCTTT

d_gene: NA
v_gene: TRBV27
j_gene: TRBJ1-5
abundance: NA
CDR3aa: CASSSQGSNQPQHF
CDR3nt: TGTGCCAGCAGTTCCCAGGGTTCCAATCAGCCCCAGCATTTT

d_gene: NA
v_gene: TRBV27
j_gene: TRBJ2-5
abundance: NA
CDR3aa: CASSLTGQTQYF
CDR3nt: TGTGCCAGCAGTTTGACTGGACAGACCCAGTACTTC

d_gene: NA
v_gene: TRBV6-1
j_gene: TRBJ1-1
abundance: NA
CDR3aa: CASSKTLNTEAFF
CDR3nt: TGTGCCAGCAGTAAGACACTGAACACTGAAGCTTTCTTT

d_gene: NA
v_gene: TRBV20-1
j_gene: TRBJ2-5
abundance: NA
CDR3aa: CSARGGSQQYF
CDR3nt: TGCAGTGCGAGAGGGGGTAGTCAGCAGTACTTC

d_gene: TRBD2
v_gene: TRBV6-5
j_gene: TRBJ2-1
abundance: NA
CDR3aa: CASTGGSYNEQFF
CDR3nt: TGTGCCAGCACGGGGGGCTCCTACAATGAGCAGTTCTTC

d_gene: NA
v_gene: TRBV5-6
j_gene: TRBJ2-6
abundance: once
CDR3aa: CASSSPSSGANVLTF
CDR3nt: TGTGCCAGCAGCTCCCCTAGCTCTGGGGCCAACGTCCTGACTTTC

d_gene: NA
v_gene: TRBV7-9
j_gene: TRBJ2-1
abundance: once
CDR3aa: CASSFVSRYNEQFF
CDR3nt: TGTGCCAGCAGCTTTGTGTCGAGATACAATGAGCAGTTCTTC

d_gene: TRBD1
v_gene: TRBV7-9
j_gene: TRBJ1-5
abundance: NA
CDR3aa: CASSRQGINQPQHF
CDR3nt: TGTGCCAGCAGCAGACAGGGTATCAATCAGCCCCAGCATTTT

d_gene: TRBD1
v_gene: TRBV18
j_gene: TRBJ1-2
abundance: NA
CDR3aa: CASSPPQGARGGYTF
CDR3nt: TGTGCCAGCTCACCACCGCAGGGGGCGCGGGGTGGCTACACCTTC

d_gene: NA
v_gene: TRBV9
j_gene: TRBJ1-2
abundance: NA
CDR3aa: CASSVATLGNYGYTF
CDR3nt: TGTGCCAGCAGCGTAGCTACTTTGGGGAACTATGGCTACACCTTC

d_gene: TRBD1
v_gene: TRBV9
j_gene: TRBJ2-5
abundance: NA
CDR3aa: CASSGQGAGETQYF
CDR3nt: TGTGCCAGCAGCGGCCAGGGGGCCGGAGAGACCCAGTACTTC

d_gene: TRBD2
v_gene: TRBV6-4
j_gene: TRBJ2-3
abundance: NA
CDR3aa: CASSEGTSGTDTQYF
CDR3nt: TGTGCCAGCAGTGAGGGGACTAGCGGGACAGATACGCAGTATTTT

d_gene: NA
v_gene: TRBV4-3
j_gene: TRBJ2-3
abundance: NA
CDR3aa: CASSQDWGSTDTQYF
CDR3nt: TGCGCCAGCAGCCAAGATTGGGGCAGCACAGATACGCAGTATTTT

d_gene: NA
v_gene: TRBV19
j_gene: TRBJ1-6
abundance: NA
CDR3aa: CASSPPGGFYNSPLHF
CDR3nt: TGTGCCAGTAGTCCGCCGGGGGGATTCTATAATTCACCCCTCCACTTT

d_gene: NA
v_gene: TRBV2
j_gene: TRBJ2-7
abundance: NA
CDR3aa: CASSESARSLEQYF
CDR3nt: TGTGCCAGCAGTGAGAGTGCGCGGTCTCTCGAGCAGTACTTC

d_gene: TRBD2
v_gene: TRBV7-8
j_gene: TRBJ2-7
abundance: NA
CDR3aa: CASSLGLAGLPGREQYF
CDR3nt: TGTGCCAGCAGCTTGGGACTAGCGGGACTGCCCGGGAGGGAGCAGTACTTC

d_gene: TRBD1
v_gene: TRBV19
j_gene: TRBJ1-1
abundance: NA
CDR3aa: CASRGQGNTEAFF
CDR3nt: TGTGCCAGTAGAGGACAGGGTAACACTGAAGCTTTCTTT

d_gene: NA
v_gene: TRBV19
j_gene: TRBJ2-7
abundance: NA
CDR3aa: CASSIASAAYEQYF
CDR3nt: TGTGCCAGTAGTATCGCGTCGGCTGCCTACGAGCAGTACTTC